This is a list of T cell receptor beta chains from one sample in a study of cytomegalovirus exposure and HLA in healthy donors. Assay used: immunoSEQ multiplex PCR; TCRdb lists only in-frame clones, some missing. The repertoire holds nearly 200,000 clones, over 65% seen once, with about 0.1% in the top ten. Material: PBMCs. These receptors all come from a boy aged 2 to 10 in good health and CMV-seronegative. CDR3s leave out the opening cysteine and the closing phenylalanine or tryptophan.

V gene | CDR3 protein
TRBV10-3 | AISESQNGELF
TRBV27 | ASSPGQWYGYT
TRBV18 | ASSPEVTGPREQY
TRBV15 | ATEPFRGAPH
TRBV19 | ASSTGPHSYEQY
TRBV28 | ASSSPGTGHSYEQY
TRBV5-1 | ASSSFLASGTDTQY
TRBV5-1 | ASSLASRDTDTQY
TRBV7-9 | ASSYWTGSHSGNTIY
TRBV4-3 | ASSQAVRGYEQY
TRBV15 | ATSRGQGTDTQY
TRBV11-2 | ASSLDSQDIYNSPLH
TRBV4-1 | ASSQDGQGTYEQY
TRBV18 | ASSPPRGYQETQY
TRBV14 | ASSGSPGAQY
TRBV4-3 | ASSPLLAGEQF